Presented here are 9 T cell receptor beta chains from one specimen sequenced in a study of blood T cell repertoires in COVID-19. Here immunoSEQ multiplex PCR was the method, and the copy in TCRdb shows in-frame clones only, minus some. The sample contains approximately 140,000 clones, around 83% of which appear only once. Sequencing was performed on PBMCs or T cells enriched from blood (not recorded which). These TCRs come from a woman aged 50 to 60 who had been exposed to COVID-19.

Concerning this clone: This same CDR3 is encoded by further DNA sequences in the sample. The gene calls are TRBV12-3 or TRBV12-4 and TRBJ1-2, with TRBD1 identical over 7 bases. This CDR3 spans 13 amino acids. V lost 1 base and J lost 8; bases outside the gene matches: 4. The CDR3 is CASSLGQGLGYTF. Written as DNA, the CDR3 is TGTGCCAGCAGTTTAGGACAGGGATTAGGCTACACCTTC.

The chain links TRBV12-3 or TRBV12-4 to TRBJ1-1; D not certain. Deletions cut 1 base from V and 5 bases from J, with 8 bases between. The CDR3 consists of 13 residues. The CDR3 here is CASSLVTGTEAFF. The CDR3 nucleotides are TGTGCCAGCAGTTTAGTGACGGGGACTGAAGCTTTCTTT.

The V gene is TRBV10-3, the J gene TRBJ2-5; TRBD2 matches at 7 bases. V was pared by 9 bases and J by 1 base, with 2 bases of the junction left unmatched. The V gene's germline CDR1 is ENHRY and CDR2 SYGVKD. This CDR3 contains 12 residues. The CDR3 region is CAMSGTQETQYF. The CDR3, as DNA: TGTGCCATGAGCGGGACCCAAGAGACCCAGTACTTC.

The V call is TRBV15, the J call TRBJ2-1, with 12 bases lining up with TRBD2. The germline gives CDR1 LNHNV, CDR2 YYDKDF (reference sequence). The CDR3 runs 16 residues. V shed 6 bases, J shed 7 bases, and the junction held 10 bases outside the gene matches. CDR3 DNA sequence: TGTGCCACCAGACTAGCGGGGGGTAGGCATAGGAATGAGCAGTTCTTC. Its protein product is CATRLAGGRHRNEQFF.

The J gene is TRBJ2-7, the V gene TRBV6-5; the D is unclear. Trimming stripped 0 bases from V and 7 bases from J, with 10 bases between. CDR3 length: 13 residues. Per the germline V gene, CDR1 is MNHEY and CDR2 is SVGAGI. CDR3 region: CASSYSTGGEQYF. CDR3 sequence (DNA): TGTGCCAGCAGTTACTCAACGGGTGGGGAGCAGTACTTC.

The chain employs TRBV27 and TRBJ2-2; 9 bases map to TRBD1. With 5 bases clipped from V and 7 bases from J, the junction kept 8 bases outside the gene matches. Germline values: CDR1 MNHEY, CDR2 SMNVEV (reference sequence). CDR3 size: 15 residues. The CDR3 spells CASSKGTGFNGELFF. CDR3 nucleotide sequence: TGTGCCAGCAGTAAAGGGACAGGGTTTAACGGGGAGCTGTTTTTT.

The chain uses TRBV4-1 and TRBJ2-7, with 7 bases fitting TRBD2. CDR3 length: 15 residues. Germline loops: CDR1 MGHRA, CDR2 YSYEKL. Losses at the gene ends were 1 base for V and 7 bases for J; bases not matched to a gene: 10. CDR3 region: CASSQVLGEGREQYF. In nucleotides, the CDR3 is TGCGCCAGCAGCCAAGTTTTGGGGGAGGGCCGGGAGCAGTACTTC.

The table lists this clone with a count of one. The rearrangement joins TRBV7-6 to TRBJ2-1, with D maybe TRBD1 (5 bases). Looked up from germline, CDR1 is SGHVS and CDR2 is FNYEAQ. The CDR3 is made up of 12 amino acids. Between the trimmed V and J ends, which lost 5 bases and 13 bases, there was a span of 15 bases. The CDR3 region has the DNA TGTGCCAGCAGCCAGGGTAACATCGAACAGTTCTTC. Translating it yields CASSQGNIEQFF.

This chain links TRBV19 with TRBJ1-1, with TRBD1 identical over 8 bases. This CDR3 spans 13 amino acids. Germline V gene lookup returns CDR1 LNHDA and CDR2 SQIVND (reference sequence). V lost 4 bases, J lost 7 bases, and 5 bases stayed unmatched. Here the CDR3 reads CASSTDRGYEAFF. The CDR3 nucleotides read TGTGCCAGTAGTACTGACAGGGGCTATGAAGCTTTCTTT.